The rows below give T cell receptor beta chains drawn from one sample of a study of technical replicates of blood from a handful of donors. Only in-frame clones appear in the TCRdb table, and some are missing; sequencing was by immunoSEQ multiplex PCR. Here the sample spans 65,000 to 75,000 clones, around 87% being singletons. Sequencing was performed on PBMCs. These receptors were taken from a human donor in good health. Some clones in this sample may be carry-over from other donors' samples. Each CDR3 is given with its conserved first and last residue. D genes are given only for firm matches. Expanded clones are given a class, and other clones once, few, many or no size at all.

TRBV5-1	-	TRBJ1-3	-	CASSSNGGPGNTIYF	TGCGCCAGCAGCTCCAACGGGGGTCCTGGAAACACCATATATTTT
TRBV6-5	-	TRBJ1-6	-	CASSLDRGSSHLHF	TGTGCCAGCAGCCTGGACAGAGGGTCCTCACACCTCCACTTT
TRBV5-1	-	TRBJ2-1	TRBD2	CASSLSIAGGNEQFF	TGCGCCAGCAGCCTAAGTATAGCGGGGGGAAATGAGCAGTTCTTC
TRBV4-3	-	TRBJ2-5	TRBD2	CASSPGLAGAETQYF	TGCGCCAGCAGCCCCGGACTAGCGGGAGCGGAGACCCAGTACTTC
TRBV4-3	-	TRBJ1-3	TRBD1	CASSHRTGGDGNTIYF	TGCGCCAGCAGCCACCGAACAGGGGGCGACGGAAACACCATATATTTT
TRBV2	-	TRBJ1-2	-	CASSEAALNYGYTF	TGTGCCAGCAGTGAAGCGGCCTTAAACTATGGCTACACCTTC
TRBV9	-	TRBJ1-2	-	CASSPRQAYYGYTF	TGTGCCAGCAGCCCCCGCCAGGCCTACTATGGCTACACCTTC
TRBV18	-	TRBJ2-7	-	CASSAKQGNPYEQYF	TGTGCCAGCTCAGCGAAACAGGGCAACCCCTACGAGCAGTACTTC
TRBV18	once	TRBJ2-6	TRBD2	CASPSGGGRANVLTF	TGTGCCAGTCCGAGCGGCGGGGGTAGGGCCAACGTCCTGACTTTC
TRBV10-3	few	TRBJ1-2	-	CAISEEGAGYTF	TGTGCCATCAGTGAGGAAGGGGCGGGCTACACCTTC
TRBV10-3	few	TRBJ1-6	TRBD1	CAISDTTGRNSPLHF	TGTGCCATCAGTGACACGACAGGGCGGAATTCACCCCTCCACTTT
TRBV5-6	-	TRBJ2-2	-	CASSLVGHRTGELFF	TGTGCCAGCAGCTTGGTGGGACACCGCACCGGGGAGCTGTTTTTT
TRBV4-3	-	TRBJ2-5	-	CASAKTIGGKTQYF	TGCGCCAGCGCAAAAACGATTGGGGGGAAGACCCAGTACTTC
TRBV27	-	TRBJ2-7	-	CASKKQGVLNYEQYF	TGTGCCAGCAAGAAACAGGGAGTTCTAAACTACGAGCAGTACTTC
TRBV7-2	-	TRBJ1-5	TRBD1	CASSSGTGYQPQHF	TGTGCCAGCAGTTCCGGGACAGGATATCAGCCCCAGCATTTT
TRBV4-1	-	TRBJ1-3	TRBD1	CASSQEGTGAWGNTIYF	TGCGCCAGCAGCCAAGAAGGGACAGGCGCTTGGGGAAACACCATATATTTT